This paragraph reports one TCR beta chain. Its antigen is not identified. This entry is derived from a study of cytomegalovirus exposure and HLA in healthy donors. For the study at large: Membership in the Caucasian-associated ancestry cluster was found for about four fifths of about 430 genotyped donors. General study results and limits: DRB1 showed the most TCR associations and HLA-C the fewest in a later analysis, as rates varied by HLA locus. In a later analysis, parvovirus B19, influenza, CMV and Epstein-Barr virus appeared linked to several top co-occurrence clusters. Accurate prediction of most subjects' HLA-A and HLA-B alleles from TCR beta sequences was reported.

V lost 0 bases and J lost 4, with 15 bases in between. The germline V gene encodes CDR1 MNHNS and CDR2 SASEGT. The CDR3 spans 16 residues. This PCR relied on a set of 60 Vbeta primers and 13 Jbeta primers. Only in-frame clones appear in the TCRdb table, and some are missing; sequencing was by immunoSEQ multiplex PCR. The table shows some 97,000 clones, with about 79% occurring only once. The source is a female donor in good health and CMV-seropositive. Sequenced input: PBMCs. This sequence joins TRBV6-1 and TRBJ2-5; D is uncertain. CDR3 region: CASSEALATRRETQYF. Written as DNA, the CDR3 is TGTGCCAGCAGTGAAGCGCTTGCGACAAGAAGAGAGACCCAGTACTTC.